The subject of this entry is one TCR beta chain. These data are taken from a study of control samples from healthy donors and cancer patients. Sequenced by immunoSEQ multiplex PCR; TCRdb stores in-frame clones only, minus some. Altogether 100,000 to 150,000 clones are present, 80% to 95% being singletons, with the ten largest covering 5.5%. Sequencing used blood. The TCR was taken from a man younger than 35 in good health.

The CDR3 protein is CASRIGGSYNSPLHF. CDR3 bases: TGTGCCAGCAGGATAGGGGGCTCCTATAATTCACCCCTCCACTTT. V gene TRBV27 combines with J gene TRBJ1-6, with D perhaps TRBD1 (6 bases). The CDR3 has 15 amino acids. CDR1 is MNHEY, CDR2 SMNVEV, per germline (reference sequence). With 6 bases removed from V and 0 bases from J, the gap between germline ends came to 9 bases.